A single sample is the source of the 2 T cell receptor beta chains below, sequenced in a study of shared clonotypes between healthy human individuals. Assay used: immunoSEQ multiplex PCR; TCRdb lists only in-frame clones, some missing. The sample yields 850,000 to 1,100,000 clones, 77% seen once. The specimen sequenced was memory CD4+ T cells from PBMCs. The subset here: CD45RA-negative fraction. All receptors derive from a young man in good health. Some clones in this sample may be carry-over from other donors' samples.

The chain couples TRBV18 to TRBJ2-3; 10 positions match TRBD2. Germline loops: CDR1 KGHSH, CDR2 LQKENI. The CDR3 spans 15 residues. V was pared by 6 bases and J by 5 bases, with 8 bases of the junction left unmatched. The CDR3 loop is CASSPLAGVRDTQYF. The CDR3 bases are TGTGCCAGCTCCCCCCTAGCGGGAGTTCGAGATACGCAGTATTTT.

The rearrangement links TRBV7-2 to TRBJ1-5; D not resolved. The CDR3 spans 12 residues. The V gene lost 3 bases and the J gene lost 7 bases, with 7 bases spanning the gap. The germline V gene encodes CDR1 SGHTA and CDR2 FQGNSA. The CDR3 region is CASSFFNQPQHF. In DNA form, the CDR3 reads TGTGCCAGCAGCTTTTTCAACCAGCCCCAGCATTTT.